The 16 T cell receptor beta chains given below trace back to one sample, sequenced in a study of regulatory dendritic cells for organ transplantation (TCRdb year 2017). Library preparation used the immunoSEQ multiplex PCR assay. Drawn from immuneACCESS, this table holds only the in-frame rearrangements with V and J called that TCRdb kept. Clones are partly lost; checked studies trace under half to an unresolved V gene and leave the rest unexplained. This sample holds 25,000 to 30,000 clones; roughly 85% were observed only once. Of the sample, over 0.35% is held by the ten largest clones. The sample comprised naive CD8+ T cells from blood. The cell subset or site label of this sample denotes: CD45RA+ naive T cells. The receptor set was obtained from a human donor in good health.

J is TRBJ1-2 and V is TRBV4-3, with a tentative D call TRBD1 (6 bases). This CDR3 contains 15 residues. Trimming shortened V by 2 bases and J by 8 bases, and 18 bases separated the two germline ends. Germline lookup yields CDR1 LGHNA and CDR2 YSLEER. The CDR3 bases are TGCGCCAGCAGCCAACATCGACAGGACGTCTACGGCTACACCTTC. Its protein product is CASSQHRQDVYGYTF.

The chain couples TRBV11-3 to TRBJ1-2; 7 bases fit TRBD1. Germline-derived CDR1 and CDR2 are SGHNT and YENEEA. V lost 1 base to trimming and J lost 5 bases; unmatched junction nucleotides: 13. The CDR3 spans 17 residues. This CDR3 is CASSLGIRDRRSYGYTF. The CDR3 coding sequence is TGTGCCAGCAGCTTAGGGATCCGGGACAGAAGGAGTTATGGCTACACCTTC.

In DNA form, the CDR3 reads TGTGCCATCAGTGAGTCCGAGGACAGCTCCCAAGAGACCCAGTACTTC. This codes for CAISESEDSSQETQYF. The chain carries TRBV10-3 and TRBJ2-5; the D gene is possibly TRBD1 (6 bases). Per the germline V gene, CDR1 is ENHRY and CDR2 is SYGVKD. This CDR3 has 16 residues. Trimming stripped 0 bases from V and 1 base from J, with 12 bases between.

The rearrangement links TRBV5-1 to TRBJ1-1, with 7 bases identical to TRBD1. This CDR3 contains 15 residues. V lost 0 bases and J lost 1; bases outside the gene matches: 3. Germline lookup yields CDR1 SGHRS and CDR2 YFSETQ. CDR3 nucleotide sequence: TGCGCCAGCAGCTTGGGGGCAGGGGGGAACACTGAAGCTTTCTTT. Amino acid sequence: CASSLGAGGNTEAFF.

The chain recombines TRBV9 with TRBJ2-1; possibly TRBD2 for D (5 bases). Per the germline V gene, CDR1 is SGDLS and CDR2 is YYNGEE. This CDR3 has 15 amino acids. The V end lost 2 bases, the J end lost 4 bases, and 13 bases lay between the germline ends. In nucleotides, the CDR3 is TGTGCCAGCAGCGTTGAGAGGGTAGCGTACAATGAGCAGTTCTTC. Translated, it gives CASSVERVAYNEQFF.

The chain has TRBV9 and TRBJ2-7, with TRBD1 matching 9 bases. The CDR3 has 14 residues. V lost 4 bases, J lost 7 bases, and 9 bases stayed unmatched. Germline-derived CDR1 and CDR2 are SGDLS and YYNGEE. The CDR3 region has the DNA TGTGCCAGCAGCCAATTTACAGGGGGCCAGGAGCAGTACTTC. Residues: CASSQFTGGQEQYF.

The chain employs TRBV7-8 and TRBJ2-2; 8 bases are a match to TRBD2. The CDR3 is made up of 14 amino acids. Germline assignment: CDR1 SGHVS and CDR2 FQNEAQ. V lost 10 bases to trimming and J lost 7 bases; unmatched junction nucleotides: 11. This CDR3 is CATTLETSDGELFF. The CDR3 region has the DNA TGTGCCACCACCCTGGAGACTAGCGACGGGGAGCTGTTTTTT.

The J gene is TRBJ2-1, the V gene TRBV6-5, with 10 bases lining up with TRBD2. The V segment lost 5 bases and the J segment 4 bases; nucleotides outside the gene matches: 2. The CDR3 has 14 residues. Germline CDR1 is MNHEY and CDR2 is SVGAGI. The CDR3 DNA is TGTGCCAGCAGTAGCGGGGGGGTATACAATGAGCAGTTCTTC. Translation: CASSSGGVYNEQFF.

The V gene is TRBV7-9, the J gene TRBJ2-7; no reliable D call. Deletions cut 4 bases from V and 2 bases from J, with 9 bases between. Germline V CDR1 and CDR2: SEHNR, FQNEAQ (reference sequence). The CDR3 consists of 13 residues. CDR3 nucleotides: TGTGCCAGCAGCTCGAAACTCACCTACGAGCAGTACTTC. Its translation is CASSSKLTYEQYF.

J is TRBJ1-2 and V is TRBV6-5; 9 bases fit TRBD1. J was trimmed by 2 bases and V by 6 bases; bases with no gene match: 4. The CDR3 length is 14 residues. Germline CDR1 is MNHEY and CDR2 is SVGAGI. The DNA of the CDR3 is TGTGCCAGCAGCACCGGGACAGGGAACTATGGCTACACCTTC. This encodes CASSTGTGNYGYTF.

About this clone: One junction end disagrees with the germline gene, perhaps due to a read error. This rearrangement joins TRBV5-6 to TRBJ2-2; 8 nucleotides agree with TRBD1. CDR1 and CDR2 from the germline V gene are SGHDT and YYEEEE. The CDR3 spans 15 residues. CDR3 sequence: CASSLWTGPTGGLFF. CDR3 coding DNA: TGTGCCAGCAGCTTGTGGACAGGGCCCACCGGGGGGCTGTTTTTT.

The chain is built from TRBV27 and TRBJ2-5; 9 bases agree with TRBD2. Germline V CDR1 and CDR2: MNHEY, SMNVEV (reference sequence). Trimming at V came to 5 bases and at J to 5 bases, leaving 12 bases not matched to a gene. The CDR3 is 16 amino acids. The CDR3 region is CASSGEGLANGETQYF. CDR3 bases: TGTGCCAGCAGTGGTGAAGGACTAGCGAACGGGGAGACCCAGTACTTC.

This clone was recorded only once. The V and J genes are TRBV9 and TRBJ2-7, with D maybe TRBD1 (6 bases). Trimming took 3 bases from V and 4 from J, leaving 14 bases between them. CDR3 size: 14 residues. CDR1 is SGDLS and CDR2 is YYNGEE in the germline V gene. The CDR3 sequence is CASSGGGQQYEQYF. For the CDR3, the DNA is TGTGCCAGCAGCGGAGGTGGACAGCAGTACGAGCAGTACTTC.

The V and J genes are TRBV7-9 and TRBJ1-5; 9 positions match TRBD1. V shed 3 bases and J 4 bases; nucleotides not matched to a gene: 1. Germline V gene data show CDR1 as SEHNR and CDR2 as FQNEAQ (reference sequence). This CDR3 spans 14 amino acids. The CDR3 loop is CASSFGQGNQPQHF. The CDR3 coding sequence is TGTGCCAGCAGCTTTGGACAGGGGAATCAGCCCCAGCATTTT.

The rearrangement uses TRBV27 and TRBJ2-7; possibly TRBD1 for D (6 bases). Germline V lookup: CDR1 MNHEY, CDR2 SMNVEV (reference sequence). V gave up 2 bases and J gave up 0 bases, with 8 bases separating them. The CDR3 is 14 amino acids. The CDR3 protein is CASSLQQGSYEQYF. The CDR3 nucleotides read TGTGCCAGCAGTTTACAACAGGGCTCCTACGAGCAGTACTTC.

The CDR3, as DNA: TGTGCCAGCAGGCAGGGACAGGGGCCCTACGAGCAGTACTTC. Translation: CASRQGQGPYEQYF. The chain employs TRBV5-5 and TRBJ2-7, with TRBD1 matching over 10 bases. After removal of 5 bases from V and 2 bases from J, the junction contained 4 bases not matched to a gene. The CDR3 covers 14 residues. Germline V gene data show CDR1 as SGHKS and CDR2 as YYEKEE (reference sequence).